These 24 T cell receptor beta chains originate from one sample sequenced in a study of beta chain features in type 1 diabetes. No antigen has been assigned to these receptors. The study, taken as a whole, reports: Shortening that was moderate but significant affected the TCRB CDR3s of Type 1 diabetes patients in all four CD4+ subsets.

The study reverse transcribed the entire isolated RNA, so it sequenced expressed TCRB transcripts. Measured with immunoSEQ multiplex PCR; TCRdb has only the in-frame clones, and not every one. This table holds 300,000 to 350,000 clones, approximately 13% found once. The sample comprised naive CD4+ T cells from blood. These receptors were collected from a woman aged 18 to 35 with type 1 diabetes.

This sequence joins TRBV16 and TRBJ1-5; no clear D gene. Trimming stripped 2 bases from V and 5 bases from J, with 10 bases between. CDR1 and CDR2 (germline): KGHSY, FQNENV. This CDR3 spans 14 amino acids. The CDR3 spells CASSQRTQDQPQHF. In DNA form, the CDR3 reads TGTGCCAGCAGCCAAAGGACTCAAGATCAGCCCCAGCATTTT.

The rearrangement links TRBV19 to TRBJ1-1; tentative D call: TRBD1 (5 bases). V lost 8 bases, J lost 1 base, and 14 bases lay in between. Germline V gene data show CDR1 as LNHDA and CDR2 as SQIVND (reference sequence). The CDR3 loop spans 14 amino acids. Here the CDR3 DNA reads TGTGCCAGTGGAAGGACACCGTCGAACACTGAAGCTTTCTTT. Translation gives CASGRTPSNTEAFF.

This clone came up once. The CDR3 sequence: CASSSFPGEAQYF. DNA of the CDR3: TGTGCCAGCAGCTCTTTCCCCGGGGAGGCCCAGTACTTC. V is TRBV9 and J is TRBJ2-5; tentatively, D is TRBD2 (6 bases). Looked up from germline, CDR1 is SGDLS and CDR2 is YYNGEE. The V end lost 4 bases, the J end lost 9 bases, and 16 bases lay between the germline ends. The CDR3 spans 13 residues.

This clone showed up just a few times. CDR3 nucleotide sequence: TGTGCCAGCAGCTTAGGCGACTACGAGCAGTACGTC. Protein sequence: CASSLGDYEQYV. The rearrangement joins TRBV11-2 to TRBJ2-7; D gene ambiguous. V was pared by 1 base and J by 3 bases, with 4 bases between. This CDR3 has 12 residues. The germline V gene has CDR1 SGHAT and CDR2 FQNNGV.

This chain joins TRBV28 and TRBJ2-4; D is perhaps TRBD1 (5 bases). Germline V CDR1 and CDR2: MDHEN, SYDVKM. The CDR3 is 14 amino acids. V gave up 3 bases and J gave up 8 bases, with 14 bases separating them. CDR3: CASSFQGASYIQYF. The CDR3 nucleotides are TGTGCCAGCAGTTTCCAGGGCGCGAGTTACATTCAGTACTTC.

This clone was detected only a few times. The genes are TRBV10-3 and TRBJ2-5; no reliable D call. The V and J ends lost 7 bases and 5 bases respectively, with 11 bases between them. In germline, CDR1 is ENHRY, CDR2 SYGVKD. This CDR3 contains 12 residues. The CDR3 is CAIKDATETQYF. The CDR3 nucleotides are TGTGCCATCAAAGATGCGACTGAGACCCAGTACTTC.

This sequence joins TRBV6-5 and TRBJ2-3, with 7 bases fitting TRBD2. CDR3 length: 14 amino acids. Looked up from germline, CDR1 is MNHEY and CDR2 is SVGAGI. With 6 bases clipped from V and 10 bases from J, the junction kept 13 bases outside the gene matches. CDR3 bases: TGTGCCAGCAGCCCTAGCGGTACTGAGGGGTCGCAGTATTTT. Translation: CASSPSGTEGSQYF.

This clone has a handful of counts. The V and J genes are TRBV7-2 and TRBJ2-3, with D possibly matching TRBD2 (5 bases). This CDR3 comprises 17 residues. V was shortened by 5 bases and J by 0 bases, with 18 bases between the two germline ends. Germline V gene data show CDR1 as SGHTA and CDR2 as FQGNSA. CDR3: CASSLLGGRTSTDTQYF. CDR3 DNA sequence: TGTGCCAGCAGCCTCCTGGGCGGGCGGACGAGCACAGATACGCAGTATTTT.

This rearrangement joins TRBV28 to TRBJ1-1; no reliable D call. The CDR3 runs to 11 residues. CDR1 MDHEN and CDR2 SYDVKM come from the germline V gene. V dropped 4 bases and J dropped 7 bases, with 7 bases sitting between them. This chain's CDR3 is CASSSVSEAFF. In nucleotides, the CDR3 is TGTGCCAGCAGTTCGGTTAGTGAAGCTTTCTTT.

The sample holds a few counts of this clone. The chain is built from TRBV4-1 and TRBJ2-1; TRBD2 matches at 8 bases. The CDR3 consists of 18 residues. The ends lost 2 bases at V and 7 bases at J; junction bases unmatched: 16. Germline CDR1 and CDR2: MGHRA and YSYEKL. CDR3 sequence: CASSQKAAGPPGGNEQFF. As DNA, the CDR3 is TGCGCCAGCAGCCAAAAAGCTGCCGGGCCCCCGGGAGGGAATGAGCAGTTCTTC.

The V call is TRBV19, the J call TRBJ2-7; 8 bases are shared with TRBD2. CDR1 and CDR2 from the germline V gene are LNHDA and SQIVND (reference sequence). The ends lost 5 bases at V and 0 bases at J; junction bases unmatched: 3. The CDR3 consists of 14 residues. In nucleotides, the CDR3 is TGTGCCAGTAGTCCCAGCGGGAGCTCCTACGAGCAGTACTTC. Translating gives CASSPSGSSYEQYF.

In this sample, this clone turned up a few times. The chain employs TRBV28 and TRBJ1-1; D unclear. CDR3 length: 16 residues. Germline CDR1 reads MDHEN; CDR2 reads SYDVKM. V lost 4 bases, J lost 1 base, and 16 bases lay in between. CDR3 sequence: CASSSAEAWRNTEAFF. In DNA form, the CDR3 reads TGTGCCAGCAGTTCAGCGGAGGCCTGGAGGAACACTGAAGCTTTCTTT.

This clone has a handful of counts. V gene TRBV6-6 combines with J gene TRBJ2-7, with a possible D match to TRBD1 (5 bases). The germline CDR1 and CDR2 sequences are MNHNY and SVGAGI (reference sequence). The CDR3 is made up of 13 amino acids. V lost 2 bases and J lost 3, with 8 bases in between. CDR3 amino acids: CASSYDQGYEQYV. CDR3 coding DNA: TGTGCCAGCAGTTACGATCAGGGCTACGAGCAGTACGTC.

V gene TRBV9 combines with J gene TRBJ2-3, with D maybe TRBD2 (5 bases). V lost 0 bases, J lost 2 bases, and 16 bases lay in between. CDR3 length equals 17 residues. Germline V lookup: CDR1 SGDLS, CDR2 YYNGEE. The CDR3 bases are TGTGCCAGCAGCGTAGGCCTGGAGGCCGTCCCCACAGATACGCAGTATTTT. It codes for CASSVGLEAVPTDTQYF.

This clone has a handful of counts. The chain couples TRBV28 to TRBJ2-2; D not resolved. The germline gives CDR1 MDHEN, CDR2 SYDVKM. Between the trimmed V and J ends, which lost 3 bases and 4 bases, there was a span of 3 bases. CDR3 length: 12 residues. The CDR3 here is CASSFLTGELFF. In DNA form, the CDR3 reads TGTGCCAGCAGTTTTCTCACCGGGGAGCTGTTTTTT.

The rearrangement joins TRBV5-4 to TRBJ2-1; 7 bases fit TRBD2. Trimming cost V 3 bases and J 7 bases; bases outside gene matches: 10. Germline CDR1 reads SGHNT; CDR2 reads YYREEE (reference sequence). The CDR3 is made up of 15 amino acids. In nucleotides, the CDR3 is TGTGCCAGCAGCTCTGGACTAGTCGCAAATAATGAGCAGTTCTTC. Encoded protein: CASSSGLVANNEQFF.

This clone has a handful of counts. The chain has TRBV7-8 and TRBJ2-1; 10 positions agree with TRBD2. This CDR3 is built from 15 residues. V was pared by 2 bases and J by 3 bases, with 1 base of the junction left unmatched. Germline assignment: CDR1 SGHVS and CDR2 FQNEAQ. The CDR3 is CASSLLAGVYNEQFF. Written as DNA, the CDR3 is TGTGCCAGCAGCTTACTAGCGGGAGTCTACAATGAGCAGTTCTTC. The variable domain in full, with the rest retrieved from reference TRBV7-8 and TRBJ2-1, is GAGVSQSPRYKVAKRGQDVALRCDPISGHVSLFWYQQALGQGPEFLTYFQNEAQLDKSGLPSDRFFAERPEGSVSTLKIQRTQQEDSAVYLCASSLLAGVYNEQFFGPGTRLTVL.

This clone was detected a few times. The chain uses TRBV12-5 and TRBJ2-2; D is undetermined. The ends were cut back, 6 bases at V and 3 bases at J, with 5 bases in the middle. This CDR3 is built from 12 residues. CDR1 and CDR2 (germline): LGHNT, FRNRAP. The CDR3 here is CASGLYTGELFF. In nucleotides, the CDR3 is TGTGCTAGTGGCCTTTACACCGGGGAGCTGTTTTTT.

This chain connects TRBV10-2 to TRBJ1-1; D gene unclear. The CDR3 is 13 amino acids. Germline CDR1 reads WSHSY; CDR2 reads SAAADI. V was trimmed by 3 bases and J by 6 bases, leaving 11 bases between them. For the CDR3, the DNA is TGCGCCAGCAGTGAATTGTCGGGGTCTGAAGCTTTCTTT. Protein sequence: CASSELSGSEAFF.

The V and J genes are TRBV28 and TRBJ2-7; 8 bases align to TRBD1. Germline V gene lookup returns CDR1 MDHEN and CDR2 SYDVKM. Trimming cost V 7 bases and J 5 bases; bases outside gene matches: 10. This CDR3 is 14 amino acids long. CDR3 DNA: TGTGCCAGCACCTCGGCTCAGGGGGCAAACGAGCAGTACGTC. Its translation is CASTSAQGANEQYV.

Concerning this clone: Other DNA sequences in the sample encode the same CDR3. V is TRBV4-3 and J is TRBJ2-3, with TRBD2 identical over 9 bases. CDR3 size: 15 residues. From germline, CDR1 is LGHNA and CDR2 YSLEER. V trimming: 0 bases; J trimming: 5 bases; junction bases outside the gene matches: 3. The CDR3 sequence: CASSQEGGRGDTQYF. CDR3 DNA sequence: TGCGCCAGCAGCCAAGAGGGCGGGAGGGGAGATACGCAGTATTTT.

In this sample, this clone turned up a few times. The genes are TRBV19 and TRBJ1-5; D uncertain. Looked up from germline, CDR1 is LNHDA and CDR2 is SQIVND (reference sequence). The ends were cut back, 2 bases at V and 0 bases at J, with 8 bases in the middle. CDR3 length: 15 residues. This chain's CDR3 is CASSITGLSNQPQHF. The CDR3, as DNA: TGTGCCAGTAGTATAACCGGACTTAGCAATCAGCCCCAGCATTTT. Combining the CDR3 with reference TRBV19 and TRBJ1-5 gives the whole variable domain DGGITQSPKYLFRKEGQNVTLSCEQNLNHDAMYWYRQDPGQGLRLIYYSQIVNDFQKGDIAEGYSVSREKKESFPLTVTSAQKNPTAFYLCASSITGLSNQPQHFGDGTRLSIL.

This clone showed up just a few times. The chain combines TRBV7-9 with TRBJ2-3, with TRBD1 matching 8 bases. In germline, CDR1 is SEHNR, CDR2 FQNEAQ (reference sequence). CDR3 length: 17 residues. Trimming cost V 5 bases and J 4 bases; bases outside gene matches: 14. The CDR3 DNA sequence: TGTGCCAGCAGCCCAACAAGCAGGGGGCGCCTGGCAGATACGCAGTATTTT. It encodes CASSPTSRGRLADTQYF.

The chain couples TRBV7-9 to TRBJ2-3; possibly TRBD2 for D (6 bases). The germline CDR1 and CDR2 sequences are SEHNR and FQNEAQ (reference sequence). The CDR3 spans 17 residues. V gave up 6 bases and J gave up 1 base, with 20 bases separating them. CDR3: CASRPPTGGLGTDTQYF. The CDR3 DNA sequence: TGTGCCAGCAGACCACCGACCGGGGGATTGGGCACAGATACGCAGTATTTT. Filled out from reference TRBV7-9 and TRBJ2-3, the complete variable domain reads DTGVSQNPRHKITKRGQNVTFRCDPISEHNRLYWYRQTLGQGPEFLTYFQNEAQLEKSRLLSDRFSAERPKGSFSTLEIQRTEQGDSAMYLCASRPPTGGLGTDTQYFGPGTRLTVL.